This T cell receptor beta chain was obtained from a study of tumor-infiltrating lymphocytes in primary liver carcinoma. This clonotype was counted ten times or more. Its antigen is as yet unknown. Overall study findings and caveats: Tumor specimens were characterized by a significantly higher top-250-clone fraction than blood (p = 0.039).

Alongside blood RNA obtained from unsorted whole blood, germline DNA was also extracted. The CDR3 extends over 15 amino acids. V lost 1 base to trimming and J lost 5 bases, with 14 bases between them. Germline values: CDR1 MNHNS, CDR2 SASEGT. TCR beta cDNA was prepared out of roughly 0.5 ug total RNA by means of a constant-region primer. Each TCR beta library was derived from three nested multiplex PCR rounds that employed slightly modified ARM-PCR. In the first two PCR rounds, TRBV1-TRBV30 forward primers were paired with a C-beta reverse primer, and each round lasted 10 cycles. TCRdb recomputed calls from the multiplex PCR reads with MiXCR, one row per CDR3 protein. The profile covers about 200,000 distinct CDR3 sequences, with 65% appearing a single time and approximately 7% taken by the ten largest.

The chain recombines TRBV6-1 with TRBJ1-2; D call uncertain. The receptor's source is a woman aged 60-75 years with primary liver carcinoma and hepatitis B virus infection. Material: peripheral blood. The CDR3 is CASSEGSWGTYGYTF. DNA of the CDR3: TGTGCCAGCAGTGAAGGCTCCTGGGGAACGTATGGCTACACCTTC.